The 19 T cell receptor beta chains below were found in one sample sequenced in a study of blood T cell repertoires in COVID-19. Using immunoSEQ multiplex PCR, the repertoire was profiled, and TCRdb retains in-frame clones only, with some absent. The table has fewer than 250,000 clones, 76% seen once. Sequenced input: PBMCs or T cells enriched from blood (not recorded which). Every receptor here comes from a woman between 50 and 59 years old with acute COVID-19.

The DNA of the CDR3 is TGCGCCAGCAGCTGGGTACCGACAGAGAACACTGAAGCTTTCTTT. It translates to CASSWVPTENTEAFF. The genes are TRBV5-1 and TRBJ1-1, with D perhaps matching TRBD1 (5 bases). CDR3 length: 15 amino acids. CDR1 and CDR2 (germline): SGHRS, YFSETQ. V lost 3 bases and J 1 base, leaving 13 bases between the germline ends.

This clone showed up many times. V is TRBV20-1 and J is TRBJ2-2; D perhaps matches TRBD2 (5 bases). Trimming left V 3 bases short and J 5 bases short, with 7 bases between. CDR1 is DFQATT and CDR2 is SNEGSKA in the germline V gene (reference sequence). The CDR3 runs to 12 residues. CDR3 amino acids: CSASSETGELFF. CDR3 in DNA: TGCAGTGCTAGTAGCGAAACCGGGGAGCTGTTTTTT.

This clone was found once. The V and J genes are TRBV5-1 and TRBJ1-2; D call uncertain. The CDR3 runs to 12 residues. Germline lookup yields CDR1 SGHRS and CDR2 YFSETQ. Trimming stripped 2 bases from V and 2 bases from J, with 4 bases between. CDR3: CASSLSNYGYTF. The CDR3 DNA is TGCGCCAGCAGCTTATCAAACTATGGCTACACCTTC.

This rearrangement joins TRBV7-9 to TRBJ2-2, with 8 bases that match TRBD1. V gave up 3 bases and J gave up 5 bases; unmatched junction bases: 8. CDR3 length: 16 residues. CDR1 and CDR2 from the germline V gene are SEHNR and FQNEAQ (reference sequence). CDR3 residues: CASSLGRTGQTGELFF. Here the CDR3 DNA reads TGTGCCAGCAGCTTGGGGCGGACAGGGCAAACCGGGGAGCTGTTTTTT.

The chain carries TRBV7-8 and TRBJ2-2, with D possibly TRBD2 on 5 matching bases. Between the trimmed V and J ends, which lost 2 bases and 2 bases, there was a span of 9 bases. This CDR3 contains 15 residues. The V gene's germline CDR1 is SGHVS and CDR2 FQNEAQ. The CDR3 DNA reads TGTGCCAGCAGCTTATTAGAGGGAAACACCGGGGAGCTGTTTTTT. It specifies CASSLLEGNTGELFF. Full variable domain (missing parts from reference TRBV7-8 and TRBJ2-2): GAGVSQSPRYKVAKRGQDVALRCDPISGHVSLFWYQQALGQGPEFLTYFQNEAQLDKSGLPSDRFFAERPEGSVSTLKIQRTQQEDSAVYLCASSLLEGNTGELFFGEGSRLTVL.

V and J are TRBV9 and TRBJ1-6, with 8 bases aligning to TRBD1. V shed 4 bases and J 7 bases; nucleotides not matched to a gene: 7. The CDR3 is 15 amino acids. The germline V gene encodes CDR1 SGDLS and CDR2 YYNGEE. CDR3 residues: CASSKVGQANSPLHF. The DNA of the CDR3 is TGTGCCAGCAGCAAAGTGGGACAGGCCAATTCACCCCTCCACTTT. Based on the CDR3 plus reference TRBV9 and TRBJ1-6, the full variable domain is DSGVTQTPKHLITATGQRVTLRCSPRSGDLSVYWYQQSLDQGLQFLIQYYNGEERAKGNILERFSAQQFPDLHSELNLSSLELGDSALYFCASSKVGQANSPLHFGNGTRLTVT.

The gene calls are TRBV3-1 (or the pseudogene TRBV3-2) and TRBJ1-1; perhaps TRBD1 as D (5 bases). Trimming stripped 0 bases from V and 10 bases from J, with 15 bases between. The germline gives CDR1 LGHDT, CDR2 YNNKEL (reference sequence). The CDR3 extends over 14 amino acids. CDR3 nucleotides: TGTGCCAGCAGCCAAGATCGACGGGACTGGGGAGCTTTCTTT. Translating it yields CASSQDRRDWGAFF.

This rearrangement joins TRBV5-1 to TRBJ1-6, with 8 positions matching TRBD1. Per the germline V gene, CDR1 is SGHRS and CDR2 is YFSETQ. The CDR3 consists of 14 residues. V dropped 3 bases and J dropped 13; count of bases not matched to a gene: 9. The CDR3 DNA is TGCGCCAGCAGCTCCGGACAGGGAGTCGACCCCCTCCACTTT. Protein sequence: CASSSGQGVDPLHF.

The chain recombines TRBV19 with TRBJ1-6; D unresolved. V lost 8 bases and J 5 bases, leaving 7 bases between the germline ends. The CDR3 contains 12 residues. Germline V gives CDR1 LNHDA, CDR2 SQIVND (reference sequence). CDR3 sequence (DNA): TGTGCCAGTGGGCCACATAATTCACCCCTCCACTTT. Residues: CASGPHNSPLHF.

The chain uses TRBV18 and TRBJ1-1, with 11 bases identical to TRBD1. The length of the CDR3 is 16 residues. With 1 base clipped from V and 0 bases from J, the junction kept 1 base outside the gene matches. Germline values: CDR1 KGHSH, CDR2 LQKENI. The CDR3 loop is CASSPRTGGVNTEAFF. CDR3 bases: TGTGCCAGCTCACCACGGACAGGGGGCGTGAACACTGAAGCTTTCTTT. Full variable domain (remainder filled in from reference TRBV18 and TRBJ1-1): NAGVMQNPRHLVRRRGQEARLRCSPMKGHSHVYWYRQLPEEGLKFMVYLQKENIIDESGMPKERFSAEFPKEGPSILRIQQVVRGDSAAYFCASSPRTGGVNTEAFFGQGTRLTVV.

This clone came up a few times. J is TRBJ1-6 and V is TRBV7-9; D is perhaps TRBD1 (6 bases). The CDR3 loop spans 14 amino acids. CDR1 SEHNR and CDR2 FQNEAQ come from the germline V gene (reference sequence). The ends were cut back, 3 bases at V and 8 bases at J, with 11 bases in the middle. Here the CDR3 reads CASSFAQGDSPLHF. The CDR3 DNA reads TGTGCCAGCAGCTTCGCACAGGGTGATTCACCCCTCCACTTT. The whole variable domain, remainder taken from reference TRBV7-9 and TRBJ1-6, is DTGVSQNPRHKITKRGQNVTFRCDPISEHNRLYWYRQTLGQGPEFLTYFQNEAQLEKSRLLSDRFSAERPKGSFSTLEIQRTEQGDSAMYLCASSFAQGDSPLHFGNGTRLTVT.

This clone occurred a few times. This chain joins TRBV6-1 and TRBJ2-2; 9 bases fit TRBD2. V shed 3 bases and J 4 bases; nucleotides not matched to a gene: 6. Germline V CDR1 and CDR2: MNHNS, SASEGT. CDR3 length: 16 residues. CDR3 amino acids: CASSDPGLAITGELFF. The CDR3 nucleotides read TGTGCCAGCAGTGACCCGGGACTAGCAATCACCGGGGAGCTGTTTTTT.

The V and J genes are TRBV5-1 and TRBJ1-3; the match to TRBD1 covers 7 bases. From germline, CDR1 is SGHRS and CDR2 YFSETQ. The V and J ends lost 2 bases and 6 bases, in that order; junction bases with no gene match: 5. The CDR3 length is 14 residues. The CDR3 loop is CASSFKGAENTIYF. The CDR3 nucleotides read TGCGCCAGCAGCTTTAAGGGGGCTGAAAACACCATATATTTT.

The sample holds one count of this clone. CDR3 nucleotides: TGCGCCAGCAGCAATACACGGAACACTGAAGCTTTCTTT. Its protein product is CASSNTRNTEAFF. The chain combines TRBV4-1 with TRBJ1-1; no definite D call. Trimming left V 5 bases short and J 1 base short, with 8 bases between. The length of the CDR3 is 13 residues. Germline V gene lookup returns CDR1 MGHRA and CDR2 YSYEKL.

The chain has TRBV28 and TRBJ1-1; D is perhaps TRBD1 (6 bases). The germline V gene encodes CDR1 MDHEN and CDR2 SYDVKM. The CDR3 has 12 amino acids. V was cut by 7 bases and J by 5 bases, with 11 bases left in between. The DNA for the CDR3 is TGTGCCAGCACGCGAGGGGGAACTGAAGCTTTCTTT. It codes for CASTRGGTEAFF.

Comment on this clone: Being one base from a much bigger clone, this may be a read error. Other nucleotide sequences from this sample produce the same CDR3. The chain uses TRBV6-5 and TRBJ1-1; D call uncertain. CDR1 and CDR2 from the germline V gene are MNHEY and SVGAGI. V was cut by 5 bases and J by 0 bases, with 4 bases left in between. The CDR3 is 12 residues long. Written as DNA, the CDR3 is TGTGCCAGCAGTCAGATGAACACTGAAGCTTTCTTT. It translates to CASSQMNTEAFF.

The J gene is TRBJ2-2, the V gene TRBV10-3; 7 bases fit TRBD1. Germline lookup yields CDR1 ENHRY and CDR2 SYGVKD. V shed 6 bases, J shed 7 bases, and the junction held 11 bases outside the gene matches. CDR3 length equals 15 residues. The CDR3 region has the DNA TGTGCCATCAGACCCACAGGGGATCTAAGCGGGGAGCTGTTTTTT. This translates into CAIRPTGDLSGELFF.

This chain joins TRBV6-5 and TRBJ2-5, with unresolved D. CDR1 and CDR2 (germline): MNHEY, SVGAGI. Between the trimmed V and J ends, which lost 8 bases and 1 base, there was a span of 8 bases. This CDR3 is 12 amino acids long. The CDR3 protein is CASGRGQETQYF. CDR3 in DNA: TGTGCCAGCGGCCGAGGCCAAGAGACCCAGTACTTC.

The CDR3 sequence: CASSLELLAGNQPQHF. CDR3 DNA sequence: TGTGCCAGCTCACTGGAGTTGTTGGCTGGGAATCAGCCCCAGCATTTT. The chain combines TRBV18 with TRBJ1-5, with D uncertain. The CDR3 loop spans 16 amino acids. The V end was cut by 4 bases, the J end by 4 bases, with 17 bases between. The germline V gene encodes CDR1 KGHSH and CDR2 LQKENI.